These 27 T cell receptor beta chains share one sample of origin, sequenced in a study of T-cell memory formation after mild COVID-19. TCRdb reprocessed the 5' RACE reads with MiXCR, giving one entry per CDR3 protein. The sample includes 55,000 to 70,000 distinct CDR3 sequences, 25% to 35% of them seen just once. Sequencing used PBMCs or a T cell subset sorted from them (not recorded which). All receptors derive from a man younger than 30 who had mild COVID-19 (a few samples of this study predate the infection). Cell type and time point are not known.

This clonotype was counted between two and nine times. The chain has TRBV27 and TRBJ2-7; D may be TRBD2 (5 bases). Germline V gene lookup returns CDR1 MNHEY and CDR2 SMNVEV (reference sequence). The CDR3 is 14 residues long. The V end lost 6 bases, the J end lost 0 bases, and 12 bases lay between the germline ends. DNA of the CDR3: TGTGCCAGCAGGTCTGGACTGCTCTCCTACGAGCAGTACTTC. Its protein product is CASRSGLLSYEQYF.

The gene calls are TRBV4-1 and TRBJ2-1; tentative D call: TRBD1 (6 bases). This CDR3 has 13 amino acids. CDR1 and CDR2 (germline): MGHRA, YSYEKL. Trimming removed 4 bases at V and 9 bases at J, with 13 bases between. CDR3 loop: CASSRVGAVEQFF. The DNA of the CDR3 is TGCGCCAGCAGCCGAGTGGGGGCGGTTGAGCAGTTCTTC.

The chain recombines TRBV7-9 with TRBJ2-2; no clear D. The CDR3 spans 15 residues. V gave up 4 bases and J gave up 6 bases, with 15 bases separating them. Germline V CDR1 and CDR2: SEHNR, FQNEAQ (reference sequence). DNA of the CDR3: TGTGCCAGCAGCTCTCCGGTCTCCCCACCCGGGGAGCTGTTTTTT. Encoded protein: CASSSPVSPPGELFF.

This clonotype was counted only a few times. The chain employs TRBV4-2 and TRBJ2-3; TRBD2 is a possible D gene (5 bases). Trimming shortened V by 5 bases and J by 2 bases, and 11 bases separated the two germline ends. The CDR3 spans 14 residues. Germline CDR1 reads LGHNA; CDR2 reads YNFKEQ. The CDR3 loop is CASSGSGFTDTQYF. CDR3 DNA sequence: TGTGCCAGCAGCGGAAGCGGATTCACAGATACGCAGTATTTT.

The genes are TRBV7-2 and TRBJ2-3, with D possibly matching TRBD2 (6 bases). Per germline, CDR1 SGHTA and CDR2 FQGNSA. This CDR3 region has 16 residues. V was cut by 4 bases and J by 4 bases, with 18 bases left in between. This CDR3 reads CASSSQTSADPDTQYF. Here the CDR3 DNA reads TGTGCCAGCAGCTCCCAGACTAGTGCGGATCCAGATACGCAGTATTTT.

V is TRBV15 and J is TRBJ2-3; 9 nucleotides agree with TRBD2. The CDR3 covers 16 residues. The trim removed 1 base at V and 5 bases at J, leaving 7 bases unmatched. CDR1 and CDR2 (germline): LNHNV, YYDKDF (reference sequence). The CDR3 loop is CATSRGGGGAGDTQYF. The CDR3 DNA sequence: TGTGCCACCAGCAGAGGGGGCGGGGGGGCCGGAGATACGCAGTATTTT.

This clonotype was seen more than once but under ten times. The chain couples TRBV29-1 to TRBJ2-5; D uncertain. CDR1 and CDR2 (germline): SQVTM, ANQGSEA. The CDR3 contains 12 residues. With 3 bases removed from V and 5 bases from J, the gap between germline ends came to 10 bases. CDR3 amino acids: CSVDGLLETQYF. Here the CDR3 DNA reads TGCAGCGTTGATGGCCTTTTGGAGACCCAGTACTTC.

The chain has TRBV10-3 and TRBJ2-7; D is uncertain. V was pared by 3 bases and J by 1 base, with 10 bases between. The CDR3 sequence is 14 residues long. Germline CDR1 ENHRY, CDR2 SYGVKD. The CDR3 loop reads CAISDQVKSYEQYF. CDR3 coding DNA: TGTGCCATCAGTGATCAGGTGAAGTCCTACGAGCAGTACTTC.

V and J are TRBV6-5 and TRBJ1-2; 7 positions agree with TRBD1. This CDR3 contains 14 residues. Germline assignment: CDR1 MNHEY and CDR2 SVGAGI. J gave up 7 bases and V 0 bases, and 5 bases lay outside the gene matches. CDR3 residues: CASSYSGAGGGYTF. DNA for the CDR3: TGTGCCAGCAGTTACTCAGGGGCAGGGGGTGGCTACACCTTC.

In this sample, this clonotype turned up a few times. The genes are TRBV27 and TRBJ2-1; D might be TRBD2 (5 bases). Germline V lookup: CDR1 MNHEY, CDR2 SMNVEV (reference sequence). This CDR3 has 13 amino acids. V was trimmed by 6 bases and J by 2 bases, leaving 8 bases between them. The CDR3 spells CASRRGTYNEQFF. As DNA, the CDR3 is TGTGCCAGCAGAAGAGGGACCTACAATGAGCAGTTCTTC.

The chain uses TRBV4-1 and TRBJ1-2; D not certain. This CDR3 has 14 residues. Trimming stripped 4 bases from V and 7 bases from J, with 16 bases between. Per the germline V gene, CDR1 is MGHRA and CDR2 is YSYEKL. The CDR3 region has the DNA TGCGCCAGCAGCCCGGCCCGCCCCTCTAGTGGCTACACCTTC. Amino acid sequence: CASSPARPSSGYTF.

The chain carries TRBV5-1 and TRBJ1-4; 9 positions match TRBD1. From germline, CDR1 is SGHRS and CDR2 YFSETQ. This CDR3 has 18 amino acids. The V gene end was trimmed by 7 bases and the J gene end by 8 bases; junction bases not matched to a gene: 21. CDR3 nucleotide sequence: TGCGCCAGCGCAACAACCGGGACAGGGTTACGCGACGGCGAAAAACTGTTTTTT. Its protein product is CASATTGTGLRDGEKLFF.

The chain links TRBV7-8 to TRBJ2-1; 7 nucleotides agree with TRBD1. Germline V gene sequence: CDR1 SGHVS, CDR2 FQNEAQ. This CDR3 spans 13 amino acids. Germline trimming cut 2 bases from V and 5 bases from J; bases unmatched to any gene: 0. The CDR3 DNA reads TGTGCCAGCAGCTTAACAGGGGACAATGAGCAGTTCTTC. The encoded protein is CASSLTGDNEQFF. Combining the CDR3 with reference TRBV7-8 and TRBJ2-1 gives the whole variable domain GAGVSQSPRYKVAKRGQDVALRCDPISGHVSLFWYQQALGQGPEFLTYFQNEAQLDKSGLPSDRFFAERPEGSVSTLKIQRTQQEDSAVYLCASSLTGDNEQFFGPGTRLTVL.

In its sample, this clonotype was seen a few times. The rearrangement uses TRBV7-2 and TRBJ2-1; the D is unclear. The V end lost 6 bases, the J end lost 9 bases, and 15 bases lay between the germline ends. Germline lookup yields CDR1 SGHTA and CDR2 FQGNSA. The CDR3 covers 13 residues. The CDR3 sequence: CASSSPLVGEQFF. The CDR3 coding sequence is TGTGCCAGCAGTAGTCCTCTAGTGGGTGAGCAGTTCTTC.

J is TRBJ1-1 and V is TRBV2, with 8 nucleotides matching TRBD1. The J segment lost 0 bases and the V segment lost 6 bases, leaving 3 bases of the junction unmatched. Germline CDR1 SNHLY, CDR2 FYNNEI. The CDR3 is made up of 14 amino acids. Here the CDR3 reads CASRTGDLNTEAFF. For the CDR3, the DNA is TGTGCCAGCAGGACAGGGGATTTGAACACTGAAGCTTTCTTT. The full variable domain, its missing parts supplied by reference TRBV2 and TRBJ1-1, is EPEVTQTPSHQVTQMGQEVILRCVPISNHLYFYWYRQILGQKVEFLVSFYNNEISEKSEIFDDQFSVERPDGSNFTLKIRSTKLEDSAMYFCASRTGDLNTEAFFGQGTRLTVV.

This clonotype was recorded a few times. The V gene is TRBV6-5, the J gene TRBJ2-1, with D possibly TRBD1 on 8 matching bases. Trimming shortened V by 2 bases and J by 3 bases, and 11 bases separated the two germline ends. This CDR3 contains 15 residues. Germline V gives CDR1 MNHEY, CDR2 SVGAGI. The CDR3 protein is CASSYTGGVYNEQFF. CDR3 coding DNA: TGTGCCAGCAGTTACACAGGGGGGGTCTACAATGAGCAGTTCTTC.

This clonotype was counted at least ten times. This sequence joins TRBV12-3 or TRBV12-4 and TRBJ2-2; 8 bases match TRBD1. Unmatched junction bases numbered 5, after V lost 5 bases and J lost 3 bases. CDR3 size: 15 residues. The CDR3 nucleotides are TGTGCCAGCAGTCCGGGACAGGTTTACACCGGGGAGCTGTTTTTT. Translation gives CASSPGQVYTGELFF.

This clonotype was found a few times. The V gene is TRBV18, the J gene TRBJ2-7; 11 positions agree with TRBD2. Germline CDR1 and CDR2: KGHSH and LQKENI. After removal of 0 bases from V and 0 bases from J, the junction contained 7 bases not matched to a gene. The CDR3 loop spans 18 amino acids. CDR3 sequence: CASSPPPTSGVSSYEQYF. The CDR3 nucleotides are TGTGCCAGCTCACCACCGCCGACTAGCGGGGTAAGCTCCTACGAGCAGTACTTC.

There are a few counts of this clonotype. The chain joins TRBV3-1 to TRBJ2-2, with D unresolved. V dropped 4 bases and J dropped 1 base, with 10 bases sitting between them. The V gene's germline CDR1 is LGHDT and CDR2 YNNKEL (reference sequence). The CDR3 sequence is 15 residues long. The CDR3 here is CASSRTTLNTGELFF. The DNA of the CDR3 is TGTGCCAGCAGCCGTACTACGCTGAACACCGGGGAGCTGTTTTTT.

This clonotype was seen a few times. CDR3 loop: CASTGARGVWNTGELFF. Here the CDR3 DNA reads TGTGCCAGCACTGGGGCGCGTGGGGTTTGGAACACCGGGGAGCTGTTTTTT. V is TRBV7-9 and J is TRBJ2-2, with D perhaps TRBD1 (5 bases). Germline CDR1 reads SEHNR; CDR2 reads FQNEAQ (reference sequence). This CDR3 is 17 amino acids long. Trimming pared 7 bases from V and 1 base from J, leaving 19 bases between.

This clonotype was picked up a small number of times. V gene TRBV29-1 combines with J gene TRBJ2-1, with D unclear. V dropped 4 bases and J dropped 7 bases, with 5 bases sitting between them. Germline V gives CDR1 SQVTM, CDR2 ANQGSEA. The CDR3 length is 10 residues. CDR3 coding DNA: TGCAGCGTTGTCGGTAATGAGCAGTTCTTC. Protein: CSVVGNEQFF.

The chain recombines TRBV7-3 with TRBJ2-1; D is undetermined. The V gene lost 4 bases and the J gene lost 4 bases, with 8 bases spanning the gap. The CDR3 is 13 amino acids. CDR1 is SGHTA and CDR2 is FQGTGA in the germline V gene. CDR3: CASSCDGYNEQFF. CDR3 DNA: TGTGCCAGCAGCTGCGACGGATACAATGAGCAGTTCTTC.

J is TRBJ2-1 and V is TRBV5-1; 8 bases match TRBD2. V shed 7 bases and J 8 bases; nucleotides not matched to a gene: 2. The germline V gene has CDR1 SGHRS and CDR2 YFSETQ. This CDR3 contains 11 residues. DNA for the CDR3: TGCGCCAGCCGGGAGGGGCATGAGCAGTTCTTC. Its protein product is CASREGHEQFF.

The chain employs TRBV11-2 and TRBJ1-5, with D hard to call. The germline CDR1 and CDR2 sequences are SGHAT and FQNNGV. Trimming shortened V by 1 base and J by 7 bases, and 11 bases separated the two germline ends. The CDR3 totals 14 residues. The CDR3 DNA reads as TGTGCCAGCAGCTTAGGGAGGGCGGACCAGCCCCAGCATTTT. Translation gives CASSLGRADQPQHF.

V and J are TRBV6-5 and TRBJ2-3; 8 nucleotides line up with TRBD1. The CDR3 runs to 14 residues. The junction had 5 bases not matched to a gene; V was cut back by 5 bases and J by 4 bases. Germline V lookup: CDR1 MNHEY, CDR2 SVGAGI. CDR3 bases: TGTGCCAGCAGTGGGGGGACAGGTTCAGATACGCAGTATTTT. Its protein product is CASSGGTGSDTQYF.

The genes are TRBV4-2 and TRBJ2-4, with a tentative D call TRBD1 (6 bases). V dropped 0 bases and J dropped 7 bases, with 10 bases sitting between them. The CDR3 totals 14 residues. Germline CDR1 and CDR2: LGHNA and YNFKEQ. The chain's CDR3 is CASSQDGGENIQYF. DNA of the CDR3: TGTGCCAGCAGCCAAGATGGGGGCGAGAACATTCAGTACTTC.

This clonotype was found a few times. The chain has TRBV7-2 and TRBJ2-7; 7 bases map to TRBD2. CDR1 and CDR2 from the germline V gene are SGHTA and FQGNSA. The CDR3 has 11 amino acids. The ends lost 8 bases at V and 7 bases at J; junction bases unmatched: 5. The CDR3 bases are TGTGCCAGCGGGGGGGGTGCAGAGCAGTACTTC. It codes for CASGGGAEQYF. The entire variable domain, with the rest obtained from reference TRBV7-2 and TRBJ2-7, is as follows: GAGVSQSPSNKVTEKGKDVELRCDPISGHTALYWYRQSLGQGLEFLIYFQGNSAPDKSGLPSDRFSAERTGGSVSTLTIQRTQQEDSAVYLCASGGGAEQYFGPGTRLTVT.